The entry below gives a single TCR beta chain sequence along with its context. Its target is unknown. CDR3-region Arm-PCR and iRepertoire HTBI primers produced the TCR beta libraries. TCRdb re-analysed the multiplex PCR reads in MiXCR, keeping a single row per CDR3 protein. Among 360,000 or so distinct CDR3 sequences listed, 15% to 20% were seen once. The time point was: newly diagnosed GD, antithyroid drugs for less than 3 months. The TCR library used RNA extracted from PBMCs. The source of the sample is a study of regulatory T cells in long-lasting Graves disease. Study details: Antithyroid drugs had been taken by newly diagnosed Graves' patients for under 3 months. Study-level findings and limits: TRBV28, TRBJ1-2 and TRBJ2-5 were favored in persistent disease.

The ends lost 7 bases at V and 4 bases at J; junction bases unmatched: 14. The CDR3 loop spans 17 amino acids. From germline, CDR1 is LNHDA and CDR2 SQIVND (reference sequence). The data also belong to a second study, concerning T cells in Graves' hyperthyroidism and ophthalmopathy.

V is TRBV19 and J is TRBJ1-2; 11 bases map to TRBD1. This receptor was identified in a woman aged 18-35 years with Graves disease. Material: peripheral blood mononuclear cells (PBMCs), obtained at new diagnosis, from a patient treated with antithyroid drugs. The CDR3, as DNA: TGTGCCAGTACCAACCTTCCCGGGACAGGGGGTAGCTATGGCTACACCTTC. This codes for CASTNLPGTGGSYGYTF.